This T cell receptor beta chain is drawn from a study of control samples from healthy donors and cancer patients. V lost 7 bases to trimming and J lost 3 bases; unmatched junction nucleotides: 8. The CDR3 runs to 16 residues. CDR1 is LNHDA and CDR2 is SQIVND in the germline V gene (reference sequence). The data were produced by immunoSEQ multiplex PCR, yet TCRdb's version contains in-frame clones alone and is incomplete. The table has around 99,000 clones, 90% seen once. The chain employs TRBV19 and TRBJ2-3, with 12 nucleotides matching TRBD1. Sequenced: blood. This sequence originates from a human donor in good health. The donor label of this sample is uncertain. The CDR3 DNA sequence: TGTGCCAGTACCCTGGGGACAGGGGGCGTGACAGATACGCAGTATTTT. Protein product: CASTLGTGGVTDTQYF.